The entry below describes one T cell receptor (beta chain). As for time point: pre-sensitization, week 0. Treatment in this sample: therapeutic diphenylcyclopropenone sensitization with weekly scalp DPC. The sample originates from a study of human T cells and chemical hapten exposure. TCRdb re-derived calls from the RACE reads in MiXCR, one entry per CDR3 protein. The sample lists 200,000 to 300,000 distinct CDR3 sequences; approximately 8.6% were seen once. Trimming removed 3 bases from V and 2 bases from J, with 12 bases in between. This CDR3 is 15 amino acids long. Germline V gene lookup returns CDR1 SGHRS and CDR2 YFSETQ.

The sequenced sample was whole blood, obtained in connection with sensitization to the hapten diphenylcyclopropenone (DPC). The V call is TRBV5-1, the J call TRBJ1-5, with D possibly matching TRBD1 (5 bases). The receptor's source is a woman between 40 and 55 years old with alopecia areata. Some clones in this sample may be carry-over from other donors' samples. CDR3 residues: CASSSDGGGNQPQHF. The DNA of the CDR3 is TGCGCCAGCAGCTCGGATGGGGGTGGCAATCAGCCCCAGCATTTT.